The following is a TCR beta chain sequence with its context. The sample is drawn from a study of blood T cells in healthy people across ages. A second PCR of roughly 7 to 11 cycles used a sample-barcoded 5' primer and a J-beta primer mix. Carrying 12 random nucleotides, a template-switch adaptor labeled each individual cDNA molecule. TCRdb ran MiXCR on the 5' RACE reads and lists one entry per CDR3 protein. This table has roughly 800,000 distinct CDR3 sequences, about 53% appearing once. Germline-derived CDR1 and CDR2 are SNHLY and FYNNEI. This CDR3 has 12 residues. V lost 6 bases and J lost 8; bases outside the gene matches: 4.

The gene calls are TRBV2 and TRBJ2-1; 7 bases fit TRBD2. The sequencing sample was made of blood. The receptor was isolated from a man aged 80 or over in good health. The CDR3 DNA reads as TGTGCCAGCAGCCAACTAGCGTATGAGCAGTTCTTC. It specifies CASSQLAYEQFF.